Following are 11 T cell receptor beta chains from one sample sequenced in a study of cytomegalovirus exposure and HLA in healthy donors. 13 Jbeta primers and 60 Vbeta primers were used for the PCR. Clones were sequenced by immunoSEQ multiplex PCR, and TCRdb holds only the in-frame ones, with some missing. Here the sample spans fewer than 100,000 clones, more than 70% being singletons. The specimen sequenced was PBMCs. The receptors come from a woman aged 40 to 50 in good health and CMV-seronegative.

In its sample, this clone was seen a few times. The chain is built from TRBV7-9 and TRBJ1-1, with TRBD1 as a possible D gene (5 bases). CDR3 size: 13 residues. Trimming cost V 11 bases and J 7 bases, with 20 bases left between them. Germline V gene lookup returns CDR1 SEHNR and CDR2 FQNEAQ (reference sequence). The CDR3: CAGRTDSDFEAFF. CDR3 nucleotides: TGTGCCGGACGAACCGACAGCGACTTTGAAGCTTTCTTT.

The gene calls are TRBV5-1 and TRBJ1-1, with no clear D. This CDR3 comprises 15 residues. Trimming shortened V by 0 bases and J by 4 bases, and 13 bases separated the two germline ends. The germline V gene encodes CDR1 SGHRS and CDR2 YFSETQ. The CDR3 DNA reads TGCGCCAGCAGCTTGGCCGGGGAGGCAGGCACTGAAGCTTTCTTT. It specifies CASSLAGEAGTEAFF.

The CDR3 protein is CASSPGQSNTEAFF. The CDR3 DNA reads as TGTGCCAGCAGCCCAGGACAGTCGAACACTGAAGCTTTCTTT. The chain links TRBV27 to TRBJ1-1; perhaps TRBD1 as D (6 bases). Trimming took off 6 bases at V and 1 base at J, with 12 bases between the two ends. The length of the CDR3 is 14 residues. In germline, CDR1 is MNHEY, CDR2 SMNVEV (reference sequence).

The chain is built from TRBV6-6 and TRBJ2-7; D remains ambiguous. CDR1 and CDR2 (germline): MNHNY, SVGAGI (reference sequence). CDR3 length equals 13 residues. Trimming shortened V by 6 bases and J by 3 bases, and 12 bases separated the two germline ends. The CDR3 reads CASSQAEYYEQYF. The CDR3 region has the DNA TGTGCCAGCAGCCAGGCCGAATACTACGAGCAGTACTTC.

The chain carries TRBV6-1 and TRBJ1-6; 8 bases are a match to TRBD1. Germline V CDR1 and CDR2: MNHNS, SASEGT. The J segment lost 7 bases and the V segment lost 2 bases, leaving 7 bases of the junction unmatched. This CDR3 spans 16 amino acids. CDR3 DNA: TGTGCCAGCAGTGAATTGTCGACAGGGGTAAATTCACCCCTCCACTTT. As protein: CASSELSTGVNSPLHF.

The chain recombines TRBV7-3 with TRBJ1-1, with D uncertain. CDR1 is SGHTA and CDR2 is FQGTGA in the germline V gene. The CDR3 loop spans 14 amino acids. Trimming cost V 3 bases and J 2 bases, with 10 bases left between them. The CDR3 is CASSLGQVNTEAFF. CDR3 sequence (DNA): TGTGCCAGCAGCTTGGGCCAGGTCAACACTGAAGCTTTCTTT. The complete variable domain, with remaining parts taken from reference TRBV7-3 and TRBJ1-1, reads GAGVSQTPSNKVTEKGKYVELRCDPISGHTALYWYRQSLGQGPEFLIYFQGTGAADDSGLPNDRFFAVRPEGSVSTLKIQRTERGDSAVYLCASSLGQVNTEAFFGQGTRLTVV.

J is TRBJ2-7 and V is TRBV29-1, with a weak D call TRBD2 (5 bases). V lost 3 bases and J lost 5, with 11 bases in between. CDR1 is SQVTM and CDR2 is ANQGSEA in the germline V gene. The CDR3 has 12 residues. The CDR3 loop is CSVEVGGHEQYF. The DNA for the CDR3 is TGCAGCGTTGAGGTTGGAGGCCACGAGCAGTACTTC.

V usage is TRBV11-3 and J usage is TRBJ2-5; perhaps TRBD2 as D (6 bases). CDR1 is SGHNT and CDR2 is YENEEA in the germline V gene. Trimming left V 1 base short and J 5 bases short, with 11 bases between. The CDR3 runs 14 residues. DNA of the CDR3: TGTGCCAGCAGCTTAGGGGGGGTGCGGGAGACCCAGTACTTC. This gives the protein CASSLGGVRETQYF.

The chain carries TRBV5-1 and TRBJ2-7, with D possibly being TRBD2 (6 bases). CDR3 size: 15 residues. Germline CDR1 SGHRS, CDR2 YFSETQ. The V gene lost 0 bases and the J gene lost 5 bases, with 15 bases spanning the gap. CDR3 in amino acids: CASSLVAGLKDEQYF. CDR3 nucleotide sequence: TGCGCCAGCAGCTTGGTTGCCGGACTAAAGGACGAGCAGTACTTC. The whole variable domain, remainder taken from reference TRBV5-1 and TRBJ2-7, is KAGVTQTPRYLIKTRGQQVTLSCSPISGHRSVSWYQQTPGQGLQFLFEYFSETQRNKGNFPGRFSGRQFSNSRSEMNVSTLELGDSALYLCASSLVAGLKDEQYFGPGTRLTVT.

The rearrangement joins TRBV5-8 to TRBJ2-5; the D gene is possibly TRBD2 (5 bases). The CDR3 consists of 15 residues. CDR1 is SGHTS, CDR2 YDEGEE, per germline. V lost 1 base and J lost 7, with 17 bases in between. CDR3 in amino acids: CASSLQDLAAGTQYF. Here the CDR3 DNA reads TGTGCCAGCAGCTTGCAGGATTTGGCGGCGGGGACCCAGTACTTC.

The CDR3 DNA reads TGTGCCAGCAGCCCCTATACAGGGGATGGAGTGACCCAGTACTTC. Encoded protein: CASSPYTGDGVTQYF. The chain has TRBV7-3 and TRBJ2-5, with 7 positions matching TRBD1. J gave up 7 bases and V 5 bases, and 13 bases lay outside the gene matches. The CDR3 contains 15 residues. The germline V gene encodes CDR1 SGHTA and CDR2 FQGTGA. Variable domain in full (rest from reference TRBV7-3 and TRBJ2-5): GAGVSQTPSNKVTEKGKYVELRCDPISGHTALYWYRQSLGQGPEFLIYFQGTGAADDSGLPNDRFFAVRPEGSVSTLKIQRTERGDSAVYLCASSPYTGDGVTQYFGPGTRLLVL.